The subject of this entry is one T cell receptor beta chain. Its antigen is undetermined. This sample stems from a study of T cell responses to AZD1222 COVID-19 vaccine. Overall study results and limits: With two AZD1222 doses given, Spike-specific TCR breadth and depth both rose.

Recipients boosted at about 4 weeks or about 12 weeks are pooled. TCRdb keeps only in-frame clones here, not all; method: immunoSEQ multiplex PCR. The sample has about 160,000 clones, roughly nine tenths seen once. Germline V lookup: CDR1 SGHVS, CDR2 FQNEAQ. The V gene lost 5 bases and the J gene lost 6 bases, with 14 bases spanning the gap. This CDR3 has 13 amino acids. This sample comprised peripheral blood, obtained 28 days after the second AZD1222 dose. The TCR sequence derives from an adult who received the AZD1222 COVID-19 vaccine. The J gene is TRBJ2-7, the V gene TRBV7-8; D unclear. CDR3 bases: TGTGCCAGCAGCCCAAGGGTTTTGGGCGAGCAGTACTTC. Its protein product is CASSPRVLGEQYF.